The 15 T cell receptor beta chains below all came from one sample that was sequenced in a study of blood T cells in healthy people across ages. Primers used in a second PCR of about 7 to 12 cycles were a sample-barcoded 5' primer and a J-beta primer mix. MiXCR, run by TCRdb on the 5' RACE reads, gives a single entry per CDR3 protein. The sample comprises over 750,000 distinct CDR3 sequences, 25% of which are singletons, and under 9.5% rests with the top ten. The same data also contributed to another study, on T cells of mothers and their children.

Sequenced input: blood. These receptors came from a boy aged 5-17 years in good health.

This chain connects TRBV14 to TRBJ2-2; 14 bases are a match to TRBD2. The CDR3 has 19 amino acids. The germline CDR1 and CDR2 sequences are SGHDN and FVKESK. The V gene end was trimmed by 2 bases and the J gene end by 1 base; junction bases not matched to a gene: 6. The CDR3 here is CASSQRGLAGDWNTGELFF. DNA for the CDR3: TGTGCCAGCAGCCAAAGGGGACTAGCGGGAGATTGGAACACCGGGGAGCTGTTTTTT.

In this sample, this clonotype turned up a few times. This chain uses TRBV15 with TRBJ1-3; D gene uncertain. The CDR3 runs 17 residues. The ends were cut back, 4 bases at V and 4 bases at J, with 20 bases in the middle. The germline CDR1 and CDR2 sequences are LNHNV and YYDKDF (reference sequence). The CDR3 reads CATSNTRKKESGNTIYF. In DNA, the CDR3 is TGTGCCACCAGCAATACTCGAAAGAAGGAGTCGGGAAACACCATATATTTT.

V and J are TRBV7-8 and TRBJ2-1; no definite D call. The J call may not be correct, given that the DNA end is closer to TRBJ2-5. Germline assignment: CDR1 SGHVS and CDR2 FQNEAQ. This CDR3 contains 12 residues. The CDR3 loop is CASSELLETQYF. The DNA for the CDR3 is TGTGCCAGCAGCGAGCTGCTGGAGACCCAGTACTTC.

The rearrangement links TRBV24-1 to TRBJ2-1; D is perhaps TRBD2 (5 bases). V gave up 2 bases and J gave up 5 bases, with 12 bases separating them. The CDR3 sequence is 15 residues long. Looked up from germline, CDR1 is KGHDR and CDR2 is SFDVKD. This chain's CDR3 is CATSDSGKTNNEQFF. The CDR3 region has the DNA TGTGCCACCAGTGATTCGGGGAAAACCAACAATGAGCAGTTCTTC.

The CDR3 region has the DNA TGTGCCAGCAGCCCGAGGGGACCTCTAGTAGCGGGATGGGGAGATACGCAGTATTTT. Protein sequence: CASSPRGPLVAGWGDTQYF. V usage is TRBV3-1 and J usage is TRBJ2-3, with TRBD2 matching 8 bases. The V gene's germline CDR1 is LGHDT and CDR2 YNNKEL (reference sequence). The CDR3 loop spans 19 amino acids. V gave up 4 bases and J gave up 5 bases; unmatched junction bases: 20.

In its sample, this clonotype was seen a few times. The chain employs TRBV7-2 and TRBJ2-5; 8 positions match TRBD1. The DNA end is a closer match to TRBJ2-1, so the J assignment may be wrong. CDR1 and CDR2 from the germline V gene are SGHTA and FQGNSA. The CDR3 totals 12 residues. The CDR3 reads CASSLTDRVQFF. DNA for the CDR3: TGTGCCAGCAGCTTAACGGACAGGGTGCAGTTCTTC.

This clonotype came up a few times. This rearrangement joins TRBV5-1 to TRBJ2-4; maybe TRBD2 (5 bases). Germline-derived CDR1 and CDR2 are SGHRS and YFSETQ. This CDR3 contains 16 residues. Trimming stripped 9 bases from V and 0 bases from J, with 19 bases between. CDR3 amino acids: CANSEEVGLAKNIQYF. In DNA form, the CDR3 reads TGCGCCAACTCCGAGGAGGTCGGCCTAGCCAAAAACATTCAGTACTTC.

This clonotype was seen only a few times. V is TRBV9 and J is TRBJ2-2; D is unclear. Trimming removed 0 bases from V and 3 bases from J, with 3 bases in between. Germline V gene sequence: CDR1 SGDLS, CDR2 YYNGEE. This CDR3 spans 13 amino acids. CDR3 bases: TGTGCCAGCAGCGTAGTCGACACCGGGGAGCTGTTTTTT. Translating it yields CASSVVDTGELFF. Based on the CDR3 plus reference TRBV9 and TRBJ2-2, the full variable domain is DSGVTQTPKHLITATGQRVTLRCSPRSGDLSVYWYQQSLDQGLQFLIQYYNGEERAKGNILERFSAQQFPDLHSELNLSSLELGDSALYFCASSVVDTGELFFGEGSRLTVL.

V usage is TRBV29-1 and J usage is TRBJ2-7, with D perhaps given as TRBD1 or TRBD2 (6 bases each). V gave up 6 bases and J gave up 6 bases, with 18 bases separating them. CDR1 SQVTM and CDR2 ANQGSEA come from the germline V gene. The CDR3 spans 13 residues. The DNA of the CDR3 is TGCAGCGTCGTGGTAGGGGGGAACAGCGAGCAGTACTTC. Translation gives CSVVVGGNSEQYF.

The chain carries TRBV12-3 or TRBV12-4 and TRBJ1-5, with D maybe TRBD1 (5 bases). V shed 3 bases and J shed 7 bases, with 13 bases lying between them. CDR3 length equals 14 residues. The CDR3 reads CASSFLGVGQPQHF. Written as DNA, the CDR3 is TGTGCCAGCAGTTTTCTGGGGGTGGGCCAGCCCCAGCATTTT.

This clonotype has a count of ten or more. This chain uses TRBV2 with TRBJ2-1, with 7 bases matching TRBD2. This CDR3 is 15 amino acids long. Germline V gene data show CDR1 as SNHLY and CDR2 as FYNNEI. Losses at the gene ends were 3 bases for V and 5 bases for J; bases not matched to a gene: 7. In nucleotides, the CDR3 is TGTGCCAGCAGTGAGGTTCTAGCGGTGAACAATGAGCAGTTCTTC. This sequence encodes CASSEVLAVNNEQFF.

V and J are TRBV3-1 and TRBJ2-1; D is possibly TRBD2 (6 bases). V was clipped by 3 bases and J by 10 bases, with 16 bases between them. Germline CDR1 and CDR2: LGHDT and YNNKEL (reference sequence). CDR3 length: 14 residues. CDR3 sequence: CASSQEGPINEQFF. CDR3 coding DNA: TGTGCCAGCAGCCAGGAGGGACCTATTAACGAGCAGTTCTTC.

CDR3 loop: CASSPTPSGQQETQYF. CDR3 nucleotide sequence: TGTGCCAGCAGCCCCACTCCATCGGGACAGCAAGAGACCCAGTACTTC. V usage is TRBV11-2 and J usage is TRBJ2-5, with TRBD1 matching 7 bases. The CDR3 is made up of 16 amino acids. CDR1 is SGHAT and CDR2 is FQNNGV in the germline V gene. The trim removed 5 bases at V and 2 bases at J, leaving 11 bases unmatched.

In its sample, this clonotype was seen a few times. The V and J genes are TRBV10-3 and TRBJ2-1; 8 bases line up with TRBD1. CDR3 length: 16 amino acids. Trimming removed 1 base from V and 5 bases from J; junction bases left unmatched: 7. The V gene's germline CDR1 is ENHRY and CDR2 SYGVKD. The DNA for the CDR3 is TGTGCCATCAGTGAGTTACACAGGGGGGCAAACAATGAGCAGTTCTTC. This gives the protein CAISELHRGANNEQFF.

This clonotype was observed a handful of times. The V gene is TRBV7-9, the J gene TRBJ2-1; D might be TRBD2 (5 bases). The germline gives CDR1 SEHNR, CDR2 FQNEAQ (reference sequence). Trimming took off 5 bases at V and 2 bases at J, with 22 bases between the two ends. CDR3 length: 18 amino acids. CDR3 coding DNA: TGTGCCAGCAGCCCGAAAAACGGGTCAGGAGGAACCTACAATGAGCAGTTCTTC. It yields the protein CASSPKNGSGGTYNEQFF.